This T cell receptor beta chain was captured in a study of cytomegalovirus exposure and HLA in healthy donors. Broader study findings: Presence/absence analyses took donor sequencing depth as roughly uniform. Compared with the roughly 670-donor mean, an Asian-associated ancestry cluster reportedly had fewer N-insertions, according to a later analysis. HLA alleles showed associations with 15,000 to 20,000 TCR beta sequences in a later analysis, at a 0.05 false discovery rate. Cytomegalovirus-associated status was assigned to approximately 160 TCR beta chains.

Both 60 Vbeta primers and 13 Jbeta primers went into the PCR. Sequencing used immunoSEQ multiplex PCR; TCRdb keeps in-frame clones, though not all of them. The sample has about 130,000 clones, around 80% seen once. On this clone: The antigen is not known.

This TCR came from a female donor in good health and CMV-seronegative. The material sequenced was PBMCs.

CDR3 nucleotides: TGTGCCAGCTCACCCACTTACGGGGACACTGAAGCTTTCTTT. It encodes CASSPTYGDTEAFF. The rearrangement uses TRBV18 and TRBJ1-1, with no clear D. The CDR3 loop spans 14 amino acids. CDR1 KGHSH and CDR2 LQKENI come from the germline V gene. V was clipped by 3 bases and J by 3 bases, with 11 bases between them.